This T cell receptor (beta chain) was retrieved from a study of T cells in localized non-small cell lung cancer. General study points: Median around 62 top-100 tumor clones were shared with paired adjacent lung. Sequencing, confined to only one tumor region, leaves heterogeneity possible. Blood T cell density predicted longer survival; adjacent-lung clonality, shorter. Uninvolved adjacent lung had more T cell clonality than any other tissue, topping tumor.

This clone was seen only once. Its target is unknown. Here immunoSEQ multiplex PCR was the method, and the copy in TCRdb shows in-frame clones only, minus some. The sample lists more than 45,000 clones; about 88% were seen once. This specimen consisted of PBMCs, obtained before any cancer treatment. The receptor comes from a man aged 35-75 years with stage II lung adenocarcinoma.

The CDR3 loop is CASSYSGDYEQYV. DNA for the CDR3: TGTGCCAGCAGTTACTCTGGGGACTACGAGCAGTACGTC. V and J are TRBV6-6 and TRBJ2-7; unclear D gene. This CDR3 comprises 13 residues. The V end lost 0 bases, the J end lost 3 bases, and 6 bases lay between the germline ends. Germline values: CDR1 MNHNY, CDR2 SVGAGI (reference sequence).